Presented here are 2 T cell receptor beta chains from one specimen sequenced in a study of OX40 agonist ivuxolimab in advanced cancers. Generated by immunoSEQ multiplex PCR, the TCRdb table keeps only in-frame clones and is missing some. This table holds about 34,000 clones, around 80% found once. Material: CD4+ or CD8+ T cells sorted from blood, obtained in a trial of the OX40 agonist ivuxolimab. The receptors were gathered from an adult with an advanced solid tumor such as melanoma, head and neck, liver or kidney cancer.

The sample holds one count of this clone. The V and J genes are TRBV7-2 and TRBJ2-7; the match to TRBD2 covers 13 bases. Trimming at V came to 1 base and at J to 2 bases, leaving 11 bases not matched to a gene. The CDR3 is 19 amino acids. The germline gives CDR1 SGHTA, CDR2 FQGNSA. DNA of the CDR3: TGTGCCAGCAGCTTAGATGACGGACTAGCGGGGGCCATTACCTACGAGCAGTACTTC. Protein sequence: CASSLDDGLAGAITYEQYF.

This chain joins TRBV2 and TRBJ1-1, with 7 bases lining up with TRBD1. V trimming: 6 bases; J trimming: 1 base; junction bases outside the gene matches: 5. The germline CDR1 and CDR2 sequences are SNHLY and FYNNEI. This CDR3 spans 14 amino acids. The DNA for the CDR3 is TGTGCCAGCAGGAGACAGGGCTGGAACACTGAAGCTTTCTTT. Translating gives CASRRQGWNTEAFF.